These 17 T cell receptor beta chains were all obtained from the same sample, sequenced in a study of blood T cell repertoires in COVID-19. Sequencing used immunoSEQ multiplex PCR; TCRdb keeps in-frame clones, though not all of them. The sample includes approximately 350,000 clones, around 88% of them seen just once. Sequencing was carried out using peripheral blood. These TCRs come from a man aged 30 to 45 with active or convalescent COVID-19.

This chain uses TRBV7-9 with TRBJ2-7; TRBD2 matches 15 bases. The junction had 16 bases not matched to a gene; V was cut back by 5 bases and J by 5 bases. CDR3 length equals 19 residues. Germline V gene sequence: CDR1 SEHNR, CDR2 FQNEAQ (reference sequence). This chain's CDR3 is CASSLGLAGGRAEYHEQYF. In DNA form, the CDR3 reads TGTGCCAGCAGCCTGGGACTAGCGGGAGGACGCGCCGAGTATCACGAGCAGTACTTC.

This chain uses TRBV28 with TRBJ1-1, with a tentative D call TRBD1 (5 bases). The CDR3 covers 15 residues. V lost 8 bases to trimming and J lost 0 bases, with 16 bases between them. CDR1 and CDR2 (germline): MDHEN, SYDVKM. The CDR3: CASPPNRGLNTEAFF. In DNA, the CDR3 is TGTGCCAGCCCTCCCAATCGGGGGTTGAACACTGAAGCTTTCTTT.

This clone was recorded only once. The CDR3 protein is CASRGPSGGYEQYF. The CDR3 DNA is TGTGCCAGCAGGGGACCTAGCGGCGGCTACGAGCAGTACTTC. The chain joins TRBV28 to TRBJ2-7, with 7 bases that match TRBD2. The length of the CDR3 is 14 residues. Trimming removed 6 bases from V and 3 bases from J; junction bases left unmatched: 8. Germline V lookup: CDR1 MDHEN, CDR2 SYDVKM.

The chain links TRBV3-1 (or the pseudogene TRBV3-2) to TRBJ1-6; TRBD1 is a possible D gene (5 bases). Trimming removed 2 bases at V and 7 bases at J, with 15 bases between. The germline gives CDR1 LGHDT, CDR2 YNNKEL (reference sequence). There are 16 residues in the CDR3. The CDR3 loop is CASSQIDSRRNSPLHF. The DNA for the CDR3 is TGTGCCAGCAGCCAAATTGACAGCCGAAGGAATTCACCCCTCCACTTT.

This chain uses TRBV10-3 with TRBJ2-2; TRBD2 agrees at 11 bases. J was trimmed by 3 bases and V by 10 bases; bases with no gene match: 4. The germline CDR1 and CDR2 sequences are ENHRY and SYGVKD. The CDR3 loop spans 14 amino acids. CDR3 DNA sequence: TGTGCCACGGGACTAGCGGCCGACACCGGGGAGCTGTTTTTT. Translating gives CATGLAADTGELFF.

CDR3 nucleotides: TGCGCCAGCAGCCGGGCGCCGACTAGCGGGGGGGCTAGTTACAATGAGCAGTTCTTC. It encodes CASSRAPTSGGASYNEQFF. V is TRBV4-3 and J is TRBJ2-1, with 14 positions matching TRBD2. This CDR3 comprises 19 residues. Unmatched junction bases numbered 12, after V lost 4 bases and J lost 4 bases. The V gene's germline CDR1 is LGHNA and CDR2 YSLEER.

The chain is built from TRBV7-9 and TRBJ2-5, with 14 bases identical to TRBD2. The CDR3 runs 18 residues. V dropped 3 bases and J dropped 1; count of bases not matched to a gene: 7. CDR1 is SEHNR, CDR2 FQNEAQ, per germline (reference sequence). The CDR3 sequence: CASSLVRLAGGPQETQYF. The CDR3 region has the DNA TGTGCCAGCAGCTTGGTTCGACTAGCGGGAGGGCCCCAAGAGACCCAGTACTTC. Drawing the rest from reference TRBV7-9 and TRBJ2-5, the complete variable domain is DTGVSQNPRHKITKRGQNVTFRCDPISEHNRLYWYRQTLGQGPEFLTYFQNEAQLEKSRLLSDRFSAERPKGSFSTLEIQRTEQGDSAMYLCASSLVRLAGGPQETQYFGPGTRLLVL.

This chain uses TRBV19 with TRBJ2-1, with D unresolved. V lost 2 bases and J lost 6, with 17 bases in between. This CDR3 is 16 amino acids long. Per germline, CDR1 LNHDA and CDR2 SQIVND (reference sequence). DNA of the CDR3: TGTGCCAGTAGTATAAGAGCAGGTTTTGCGATCAATGAGCAGTTCTTC. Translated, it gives CASSIRAGFAINEQFF.

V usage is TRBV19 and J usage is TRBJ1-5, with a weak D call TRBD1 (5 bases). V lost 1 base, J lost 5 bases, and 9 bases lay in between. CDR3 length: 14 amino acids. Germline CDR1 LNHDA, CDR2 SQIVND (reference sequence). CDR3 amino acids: CASSIAGWDQPQHF. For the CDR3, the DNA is TGTGCCAGTAGTATAGCAGGGTGGGATCAGCCCCAGCATTTT.

CDR3 DNA: TGTGCCAGCAGTCTCCGGGGGGCAGGGGATGGCTACACCTTC. Protein: CASSLRGAGDGYTF. The V gene is TRBV27, the J gene TRBJ1-2; D possibly corresponds to TRBD1 (6 bases). Germline V gene sequence: CDR1 MNHEY, CDR2 SMNVEV (reference sequence). The CDR3 covers 14 residues. With 5 bases removed from V and 6 bases from J, the gap between germline ends came to 16 bases.

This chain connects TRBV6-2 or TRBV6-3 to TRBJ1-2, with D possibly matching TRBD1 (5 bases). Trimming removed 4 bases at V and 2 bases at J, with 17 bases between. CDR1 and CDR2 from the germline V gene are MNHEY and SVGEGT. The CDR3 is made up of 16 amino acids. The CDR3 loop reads CASSWTARTLNYGYTF. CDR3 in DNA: TGTGCCAGCAGTTGGACGGCCCGGACATTAAACTATGGCTACACCTTC.

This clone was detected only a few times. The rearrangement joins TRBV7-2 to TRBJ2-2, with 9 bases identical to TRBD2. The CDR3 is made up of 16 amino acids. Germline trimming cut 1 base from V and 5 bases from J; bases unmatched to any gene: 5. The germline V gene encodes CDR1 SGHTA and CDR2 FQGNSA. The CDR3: CASSLDVAGVTGELFF. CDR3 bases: TGTGCCAGCAGCTTAGATGTAGCGGGAGTAACCGGGGAGCTGTTTTTT.

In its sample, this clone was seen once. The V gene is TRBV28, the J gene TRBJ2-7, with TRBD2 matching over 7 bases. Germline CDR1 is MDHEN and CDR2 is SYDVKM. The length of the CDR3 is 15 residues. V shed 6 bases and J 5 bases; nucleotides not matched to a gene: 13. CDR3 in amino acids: CASRRAGWKDHEQYF. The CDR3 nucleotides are TGTGCCAGCAGGAGAGCGGGATGGAAGGACCACGAGCAGTACTTC.

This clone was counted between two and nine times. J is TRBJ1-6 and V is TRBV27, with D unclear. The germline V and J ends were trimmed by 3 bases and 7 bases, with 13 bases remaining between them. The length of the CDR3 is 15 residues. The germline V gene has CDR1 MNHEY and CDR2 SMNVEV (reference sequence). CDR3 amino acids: CASSLDPGGNSPLHF. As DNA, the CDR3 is TGTGCCAGCAGTTTGGACCCCGGAGGAAATTCACCCCTCCACTTT.

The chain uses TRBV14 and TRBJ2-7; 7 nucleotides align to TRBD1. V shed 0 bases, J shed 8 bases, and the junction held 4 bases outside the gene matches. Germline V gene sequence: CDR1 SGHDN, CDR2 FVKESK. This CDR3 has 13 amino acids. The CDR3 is CASSQDVRGQQYF. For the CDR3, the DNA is TGTGCCAGCAGCCAAGATGTGAGGGGGCAGCAGTACTTC.

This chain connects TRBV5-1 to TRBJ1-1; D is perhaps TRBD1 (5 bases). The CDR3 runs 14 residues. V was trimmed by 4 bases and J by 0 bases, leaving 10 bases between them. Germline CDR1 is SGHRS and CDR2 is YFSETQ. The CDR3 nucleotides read TGCGCCAGCAGCCCAACAGGTTTGAACACTGAAGCTTTCTTT. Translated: CASSPTGLNTEAFF.

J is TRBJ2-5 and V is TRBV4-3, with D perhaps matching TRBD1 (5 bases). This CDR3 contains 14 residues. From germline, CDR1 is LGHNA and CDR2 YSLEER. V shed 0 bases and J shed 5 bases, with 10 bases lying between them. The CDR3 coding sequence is TGCGCCAGCAGCCAAGAAGGGGCCCGGGAGACCCAGTACTTC. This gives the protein CASSQEGARETQYF.